The 26 T cell receptor beta chains in this list originate from one sample, sequenced in a study of T-cell reconstitution after alpha-beta-depleted transplantation in children. Unique molecular identifiers featured in how the TCRbeta library was prepared. TCRdb reprocessed the PCR reads with MiXCR, giving one entry per CDR3 protein. The sample holds 600,000 to 700,000 distinct CDR3 sequences, roughly 14% seen once. This sample comprised PBMCs, obtained before TCRalphabeta/CD19-depleted stem cell transplant. These receptors came from a girl aged 2-10 years with congenital amegakaryocytic thrombocytopenia, due to receive a stem cell transplant.

This clonotype was observed many times. This sequence joins TRBV7-8 and TRBJ2-1; D gene ambiguous. The CDR3 is 15 amino acids. Germline V gene sequence: CDR1 SGHVS, CDR2 FQNEAQ. Deletions cut 1 base from V and 8 bases from J, with 15 bases between. The CDR3 bases are TGTGCCAGCAGCTTAGGGAGCCTCCTAGGAGATGAGCAGTTCTTC. This gives the protein CASSLGSLLGDEQFF.

This clonotype came up a few times. The rearrangement uses TRBV6-1 and TRBJ2-7, with unresolved D. Germline V gene lookup returns CDR1 MNHNS and CDR2 SASEGT. V lost 1 base and J lost 6, with 4 bases in between. There are 11 residues in the CDR3. This chain's CDR3 is CASSEGVEQYF. CDR3 sequence (DNA): TGTGCCAGCAGTGAAGGGGTCGAGCAGTACTTC.

This clonotype has at least ten counts. This chain connects TRBV6-1 to TRBJ1-1, with 7 bases identical to TRBD1. The CDR3 is made up of 15 amino acids. Unmatched junction bases numbered 12, after V lost 9 bases and J lost 2 bases. CDR1 MNHNS and CDR2 SASEGT come from the germline V gene. This chain's CDR3 is CASRIQGDVNTEAFF. The CDR3 coding sequence is TGTGCCAGTCGGATCCAGGGGGATGTAAACACTGAAGCTTTCTTT.

In this sample, this clonotype turned up many times. The V gene is TRBV5-1, the J gene TRBJ2-3; TRBD2 agrees at 9 bases. This CDR3 has 16 amino acids. J was trimmed by 1 base and V by 3 bases; bases with no gene match: 6. Per germline, CDR1 SGHRS and CDR2 YFSETQ. The CDR3 nucleotides are TGCGCCAGCAGCTCAGACAGGACTAGCGGCACAGATACGCAGTATTTT. Protein sequence: CASSSDRTSGTDTQYF. The variable domain in full, completed from reference TRBV5-1 and TRBJ2-3, reads KAGVTQTPRYLIKTRGQQVTLSCSPISGHRSVSWYQQTPGQGLQFLFEYFSETQRNKGNFPGRFSGRQFSNSRSEMNVSTLELGDSALYLCASSSDRTSGTDTQYFGPGTRLTVL.

This clonotype was counted ten times or more. This chain uses TRBV5-1 with TRBJ2-3; D is undetermined. Trimming left V 6 bases short and J 1 base short, with 15 bases between. This CDR3 has 15 amino acids. Germline CDR1 is SGHRS and CDR2 is YFSETQ. CDR3 DNA: TGCGCCAGCAACTCGGAAGCTAGACGCACAGATACGCAGTATTTT. Residues: CASNSEARRTDTQYF. The full variable domain, rest sourced from reference TRBV5-1 and TRBJ2-3, is KAGVTQTPRYLIKTRGQQVTLSCSPISGHRSVSWYQQTPGQGLQFLFEYFSETQRNKGNFPGRFSGRQFSNSRSEMNVSTLELGDSALYLCASNSEARRTDTQYFGPGTRLTVL.

This chain connects TRBV29-1 to TRBJ1-2, with a weak D call TRBD1 (5 bases). The CDR3 runs to 12 residues. Per the germline V gene, CDR1 is SQVTM and CDR2 is ANQGSEA. Trimming removed 3 bases at V and 6 bases at J, with 11 bases between. Here the CDR3 DNA reads TGCAGCGTTGAGAGGGGTCTCGATGGCTACACCTTC. As protein: CSVERGLDGYTF.

This clonotype showed up many times. V gene TRBV29-1 combines with J gene TRBJ2-7; D is possibly TRBD1 or TRBD2 (6 bases each). Deletions cut 4 bases from V and 0 bases from J, with 13 bases between. This CDR3 comprises 14 residues. CDR1 and CDR2 (germline): SQVTM, ANQGSEA. Written as DNA, the CDR3 is TGCAGCGTTGTCACCAGGGGAGGCTCCTACGAGCAGTACTTC. It is translated as CSVVTRGGSYEQYF.

This clonotype showed up just a few times. J is TRBJ1-5 and V is TRBV12-3 or TRBV12-4; perhaps TRBD1 as D (6 bases). This CDR3 region has 17 residues. V was cut by 3 bases and J by 2 bases, with 17 bases left in between. CDR3 DNA sequence: TGTGCCAGCAGTTTGAACCGGGGGCGCGGGCGCAATCAGCCCCAGCATTTT. Protein product: CASSLNRGRGRNQPQHF.

The chain has TRBV6-1 and TRBJ2-1, with D possibly being TRBD2 (6 bases). The length of the CDR3 is 14 residues. Trimming left V 5 bases short and J 5 bases short, with 13 bases between. CDR1 and CDR2 from the germline V gene are MNHNS and SASEGT. In DNA, the CDR3 is TGTGCCAGCAGTACACCGGGACTGGACAATGAGCAGTTCTTC. Residues: CASSTPGLDNEQFF.

V and J are TRBV5-1 and TRBJ2-5; D possibly matches TRBD1 or TRBD2 (5 bases each). The V end was cut by 4 bases, the J end by 5 bases, with 15 bases between. Germline CDR1 reads SGHRS; CDR2 reads YFSETQ. The CDR3 is 14 amino acids. The chain's CDR3 is CASSTLQGEETQYF. The DNA of the CDR3 is TGCGCCAGCAGCACTCTTCAGGGAGAGGAGACCCAGTACTTC.

This clonotype was picked up many times. The V call is TRBV20-1, the J call TRBJ2-1, with 8 bases aligning to TRBD2. CDR1 is DFQATT, CDR2 SNEGSKA, per germline (reference sequence). The CDR3 is made up of 15 amino acids. V was clipped by 5 bases and J by 7 bases; unmatched bases: 13. In DNA form, the CDR3 reads TGCAGTGCTGCCCCACCAGCGGGAGTTCATAATGAGCAGTTCTTC. It translates to CSAAPPAGVHNEQFF.

This clonotype was seen ten or more times. CDR3 nucleotides: TGCGCCAGCAGCTCCTCACAGGGGAACTATGGCTACACCTTC. Translating it yields CASSSSQGNYGYTF. This rearrangement joins TRBV5-1 to TRBJ1-2; TRBD1 matches 7 bases. The V and J ends lost 3 bases and 2 bases, in that order; junction bases with no gene match: 4. Germline V lookup: CDR1 SGHRS, CDR2 YFSETQ. The CDR3 consists of 14 residues.

This clonotype occurred many times. V usage is TRBV7-8 and J usage is TRBJ2-2, with no clear D. This CDR3 has 14 amino acids. Germline CDR1 reads SGHVS; CDR2 reads FQNEAQ. Trimming left V 5 bases short and J 2 bases short, with 9 bases between. The CDR3 spells CASSPDTNTGELFF. CDR3 bases: TGTGCCAGCAGCCCCGACACAAACACCGGGGAGCTGTTTTTT. Supplemented by reference TRBV7-8 and TRBJ2-2, the full variable domain reads GAGVSQSPRYKVAKRGQDVALRCDPISGHVSLFWYQQALGQGPEFLTYFQNEAQLDKSGLPSDRFFAERPEGSVSTLKIQRTQQEDSAVYLCASSPDTNTGELFFGEGSRLTVL.

This clonotype appeared a few times. The chain has TRBV12-5 and TRBJ2-5; D is perhaps TRBD2 (5 bases). V shed 6 bases and J shed 1 base, with 30 bases lying between them. Germline V CDR1 and CDR2: LGHNT, FRNRAP. The CDR3 totals 20 residues. The CDR3 DNA is TGTGCTAGTGGACACCATTGGACCTTCCTTCGAGAGGGTTCCCAAGAGACCCAGTACTTC. Protein: CASGHHWTFLREGSQETQYF. The variable domain in full, with the rest retrieved from reference TRBV12-5 and TRBJ2-5, is DARVTQTPRHKVTEMGQEVTMRCQPILGHNTVFWYRQTMMQGLELLAYFRNRAPLDDSGMPKDRFSAEMPDATLATLKIQPSEPRDSAVYFCASGHHWTFLREGSQETQYFGPGTRLLVL.

This clonotype was recorded at least ten times. The V gene is TRBV5-1, the J gene TRBJ2-5, with D perhaps TRBD1 (5 bases). Trimming stripped 0 bases from V and 0 bases from J, with 12 bases between. Germline loops: CDR1 SGHRS, CDR2 YFSETQ. The CDR3 consists of 16 residues. The CDR3 DNA follows: TGCGCCAGCAGCTTGGAACAGGCCGGGTACCAAGAGACCCAGTACTTC. This sequence encodes CASSLEQAGYQETQYF.

This clonotype was observed once. The chain uses TRBV28 and TRBJ2-6; D gene uncertain. Per the germline V gene, CDR1 is MDHEN and CDR2 is SYDVKM. V gave up 8 bases and J gave up 0 bases, with 5 bases separating them. This CDR3 has 13 residues. The CDR3, as DNA: TGTGCCAGCCAGCTCTCTGGGGCCAACGTCCTGACTTTC. Protein product: CASQLSGANVLTF. Based on the CDR3 plus reference TRBV28 and TRBJ2-6, the full variable domain is DVKVTQSSRYLVKRTGEKVFLECVQDMDHENMFWYRQDPGLGLRLIYFSYDVKMKEKGDIPEGYSVSREKKERFSLILESASTNQTSMYLCASQLSGANVLTFGAGSRLTVL.

In this sample, this clonotype turned up many times. A read error may account for a junction end that differs from germline. The CDR3 region is CASSSQGYNEQFF. The DNA for the CDR3 is TGTGCCAGCAGCTCGCAGGGATACAATGAGCAGTTCTTC. The chain employs TRBV5-1 and TRBJ2-1; possibly TRBD1 for D (5 bases). Germline V CDR1 and CDR2: SGHRS, YFSETQ. The CDR3 extends over 13 amino acids.

This clonotype was counted many times. The rearrangement joins TRBV5-1 to TRBJ2-1; D may be TRBD2 (6 bases). V was clipped by 0 bases and J by 2 bases, with 9 bases between them. This CDR3 is 15 amino acids long. Germline V gene lookup returns CDR1 SGHRS and CDR2 YFSETQ. CDR3 DNA sequence: TGCGCCAGCAGCTTGGTTAGCGGACCCTACAATGAGCAGTTCTTC. Protein product: CASSLVSGPYNEQFF.

The chain couples TRBV18 to TRBJ2-5; D may be TRBD2 (6 bases). V was shortened by 0 bases and J by 2 bases, with 10 bases between the two germline ends. CDR1 is KGHSH, CDR2 LQKENI, per germline. The CDR3 is made up of 15 amino acids. The CDR3 DNA reads TGTGCCAGCTCACCACCGGCGGGGCAGCAAGAGACCCAGTACTTC. Protein sequence: CASSPPAGQQETQYF.

As concerns this clonotype: A much more abundant neighbour one base away suggests this may be a read error. This chain connects TRBV5-1 to TRBJ1-1, with D uncertain. CDR3 size: 14 residues. Germline assignment: CDR1 SGHRS and CDR2 YFSETQ. CDR3 sequence (DNA): TGCACCAGCCGCCGGTTGGAGATGAACACTGAAGCTTTCTTT. It yields the protein CTSRRLEMNTEAFF.

This clonotype has a handful of counts. The CDR3 here is CASSRTSVFHEQFF. The CDR3 DNA reads as TGTGCCAGCAGCCGGACTAGCGTTTTCCATGAGCAGTTCTTC. The chain combines TRBV3-1 with TRBJ2-1, with 9 bases matching TRBD2. The CDR3 runs 14 residues. Trimming cost V 4 bases and J 8 bases; bases outside gene matches: 6. Germline CDR1 reads LGHDT; CDR2 reads YNNKEL (reference sequence).

The chain combines TRBV28 with TRBJ2-1; TRBD2 might be the D (5 bases). The V gene's germline CDR1 is MDHEN and CDR2 SYDVKM. Trimming took off 2 bases at V and 4 bases at J, with 9 bases between the two ends. The CDR3 is 14 amino acids. CDR3 region: CASSLLQRYNEQFF. The CDR3 DNA reads as TGTGCCAGCAGTTTACTACAGCGGTACAATGAGCAGTTCTTC.

Comment on this clonotype: A much bigger clone sits one base away, suggesting this may be a read error. Given the absence of the conserved phenylalanine or tryptophan at the CDR3 end, a read error is likely. The chain recombines TRBV7-3 with TRBJ2-1; D is unresolved. V was cut by 0 bases and J by 10 bases, with 7 bases left in between. The CDR3 loop spans 12 amino acids. From germline, CDR1 is SGHTA and CDR2 FQGTGA. CDR3 bases: TGTGCCAGCAGCTTAACAGTTGGCGAGCAGTTCTCC. As protein: CASSLTVGEQFS.

In this sample, this clonotype turned up a few times. The CDR3 region has the DNA TGCAGTGCTAGAGATTTTGAGAACACTGAAGCTTTCTTT. Translated, it gives CSARDFENTEAFF. The V and J genes are TRBV20-1 and TRBJ1-1; the D is unclear. Germline CDR1 DFQATT, CDR2 SNEGSKA (reference sequence). Between the trimmed V and J ends, which lost 0 bases and 1 base, there was a span of 6 bases. This CDR3 region has 13 residues.

This clonotype was detected many times. The genes are TRBV10-3 and TRBJ2-6; weak D call: TRBD1 (5 bases). The V gene's germline CDR1 is ENHRY and CDR2 SYGVKD. Trimming left V 6 bases short and J 3 bases short, with 6 bases between. The CDR3 totals 13 residues. For the CDR3, the DNA is TGTGCCATCAGGACAGATGGGGCCAACGTCCTGACTTTC. Translated: CAIRTDGANVLTF.

The chain links TRBV27 to TRBJ2-1, with D maybe TRBD1 (5 bases). V was shortened by 6 bases and J by 8 bases, with 20 bases between the two germline ends. The CDR3 has 15 residues. Germline values: CDR1 MNHEY, CDR2 SMNVEV (reference sequence). The CDR3 is CASSLYRPREDEQFF. In nucleotides, the CDR3 is TGTGCCAGCAGCCTTTATCGTCCCAGGGAAGATGAGCAGTTCTTC.